Listed here are 9 T cell receptor beta chains from one sample, sequenced in a study of blood T cell repertoires in COVID-19. Sequencing was performed with immunoSEQ multiplex PCR; in TCRdb, only in-frame clones are kept and a portion is missing. The repertoire holds around 150,000 clones, with about 90% as singletons. Sequenced: peripheral blood. These receptors all come from a man younger than 45 with COVID-19, enrolled during active disease.

The chain links TRBV5-1 to TRBJ2-3, with 13 bases that match TRBD2. V gave up 5 bases and J gave up 5 bases; unmatched junction bases: 8. The CDR3 is 16 amino acids. Germline V lookup: CDR1 SGHRS, CDR2 YFSETQ. CDR3 amino acids: CASRQLAGGLGDTQYF. The CDR3 DNA is TGCGCCAGCAGGCAACTAGCGGGGGGGCTTGGAGATACGCAGTATTTT.

This clone has just one count. The chain carries TRBV29-1 and TRBJ1-2; D is perhaps TRBD1 (6 bases). Deletions cut 7 bases from V and 5 bases from J, with 11 bases between. The CDR3 sequence is 11 residues long. CDR1 SQVTM and CDR2 ANQGSEA come from the germline V gene. As DNA, the CDR3 is TGCAGCGGTACTACAGGGTATGGCTACACCTTC. It specifies CSGTTGYGYTF. Full variable domain (remainder filled in from reference TRBV29-1 and TRBJ1-2): SAVISQKPSRDICQRGTSLTIQCQVDSQVTMMFWYRQQPGQSLTLIATANQGSEATYESGFVIDKFPISRPNLTFSTLTVSNMSPEDSSIYLCSGTTGYGYTFGSGTRLTVV.

The chain recombines TRBV4-3 with TRBJ1-5; TRBD1 is a possible D gene (5 bases). The length of the CDR3 is 15 residues. V was shortened by 4 bases and J by 0 bases, with 10 bases between the two germline ends. The germline V gene encodes CDR1 LGHNA and CDR2 YSLEER. In nucleotides, the CDR3 is TGCGCCAGCAGCCGCTTTCAGGGTAGCAATCAGCCCCAGCATTTT. As protein: CASSRFQGSNQPQHF.

The chain uses TRBV18 and TRBJ1-5; TRBD1 is a possible D gene (6 bases). The germline V gene encodes CDR1 KGHSH and CDR2 LQKENI. The CDR3 is 14 residues long. Trimming left V 6 bases short and J 4 bases short, with 13 bases between. In nucleotides, the CDR3 is TGTGCCAGCTCCCCCGGACAGCAGAATCAGCCCCAGCATTTT. Protein product: CASSPGQQNQPQHF.

V and J are TRBV7-2 and TRBJ2-7, with D tentatively TRBD2 (5 bases). V lost 5 bases and J 4 bases, leaving 9 bases between the germline ends. This CDR3 spans 12 amino acids. Germline assignment: CDR1 SGHTA and CDR2 FQGNSA. DNA of the CDR3: TGTGCCAGCAGCCTCACTAGTTACGAGCAGTACTTC. Translated, it gives CASSLTSYEQYF. The whole variable domain, remainder taken from reference TRBV7-2 and TRBJ2-7, is GAGVSQSPSNKVTEKGKDVELRCDPISGHTALYWYRQSLGQGLEFLIYFQGNSAPDKSGLPSDRFSAERTGGSVSTLTIQRTQQEDSAVYLCASSLTSYEQYFGPGTRLTVT.

The rearrangement uses TRBV6-5 and TRBJ1-1; possible D gene TRBD1, 5 bases. In germline, CDR1 is MNHEY, CDR2 SVGAGI. This CDR3 contains 13 residues. Between the trimmed V and J ends, which lost 0 bases and 6 bases, there was a span of 8 bases. The CDR3 DNA reads as TGTGCCAGCAGTTACTCCCAGGGTGCTGAAGCTTTCTTT. It specifies CASSYSQGAEAFF.

This chain joins TRBV28 and TRBJ1-3; 9 bases are shared with TRBD1. The length of the CDR3 is 15 residues. Germline CDR1 reads MDHEN; CDR2 reads SYDVKM. V gave up 7 bases and J gave up 9 bases; unmatched junction bases: 13. The CDR3 coding sequence is TGTGCCAGCAACCTACAGGGGGCGCACGGTGGCACCATATATTTT. Translation gives CASNLQGAHGGTIYF.

The rearrangement uses TRBV19 and TRBJ1-5, with D perhaps matching TRBD1 (6 bases). Trimming stripped 4 bases from V and 5 bases from J, with 27 bases between. Germline V gives CDR1 LNHDA, CDR2 SQIVND (reference sequence). The CDR3 sequence is 19 residues long. CDR3 loop: CASSRLWPGLNPGDQPQHF. The CDR3 DNA is TGTGCCAGTAGTAGGTTGTGGCCAGGGCTTAACCCAGGGGATCAGCCCCAGCATTTT.

V gene TRBV4-1 combines with J gene TRBJ1-5; possibly TRBD1 for D (6 bases). With 5 bases removed from V and 2 bases from J, the gap between germline ends came to 13 bases. Germline V gene sequence: CDR1 MGHRA, CDR2 YSYEKL. The CDR3 consists of 15 residues. In nucleotides, the CDR3 is TGCGCCAGCAGCTTGGGACAAGCCGGCAATCAGCCCCAGCATTTT. Translated: CASSLGQAGNQPQHF.